This T cell receptor (beta chain) was captured by sequencing in a study of spatial heterogeneity in lung cancer. The germline V and J ends were trimmed by 5 bases and 0 bases, with 10 bases remaining between them. Germline V CDR1 and CDR2: MNHEY, SMNVEV (reference sequence). The CDR3 extends over 15 amino acids. Every molecule of TCR cDNA had its own unique molecular identifier. TCRdb re-called the 5' RACE reads through MiXCR, storing one row per CDR3 protein. The sample shows 4,000 to 4,500 distinct CDR3 sequences, more than 15% of them seen only once. Time point given: sample taken at primary tumor resection. The authors sequenced whole RNA from tumor, nontumor lung or frozen PBMC without sorting.

This sequence originates from a male donor with early-stage non-small cell lung cancer. The material sequenced was PBMCs, taken at surgery. The chain couples TRBV27 to TRBJ2-2; D is perhaps TRBD2 (7 bases). CDR3 sequence: CASSAGGPNTGELFF. CDR3 DNA: TGTGCCAGCAGTGCCGGGGGGCCGAACACCGGGGAGCTGTTTTTT.